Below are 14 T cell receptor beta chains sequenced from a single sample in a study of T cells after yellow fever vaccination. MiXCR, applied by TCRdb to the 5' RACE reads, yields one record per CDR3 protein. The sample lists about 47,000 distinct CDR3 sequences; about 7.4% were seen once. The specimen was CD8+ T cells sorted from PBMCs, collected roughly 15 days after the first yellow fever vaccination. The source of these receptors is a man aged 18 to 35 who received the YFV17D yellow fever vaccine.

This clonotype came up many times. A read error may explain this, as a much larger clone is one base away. CDR3 loop: CASSHGGAYEQYF. CDR3 nucleotide sequence: TGTGCCAGCAGCCACGGGGGAGCCTACGAGCAGTACTTC. V is TRBV7-8 and J is TRBJ2-7; possible D gene TRBD2, 6 bases. CDR1 is SGHVS, CDR2 FQNEAQ, per germline. The CDR3 totals 13 residues. The V gene lost 5 bases and the J gene lost 2 bases, with 10 bases spanning the gap.

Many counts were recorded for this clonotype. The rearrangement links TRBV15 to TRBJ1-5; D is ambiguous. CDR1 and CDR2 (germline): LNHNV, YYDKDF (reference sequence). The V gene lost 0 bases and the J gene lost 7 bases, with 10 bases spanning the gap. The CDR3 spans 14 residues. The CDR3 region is CATSRDRPGQPQHF. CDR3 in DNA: TGTGCCACCAGCAGAGATCGACCAGGCCAGCCCCAGCATTTT.

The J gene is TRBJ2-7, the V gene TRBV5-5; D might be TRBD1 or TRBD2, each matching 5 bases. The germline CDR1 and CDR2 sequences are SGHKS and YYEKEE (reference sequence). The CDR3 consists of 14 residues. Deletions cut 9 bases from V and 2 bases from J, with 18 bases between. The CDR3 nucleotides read TGTGCCATCGGCCCGGGGCAGACCACCTACGAGCAGTACTTC. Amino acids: CAIGPGQTTYEQYF.

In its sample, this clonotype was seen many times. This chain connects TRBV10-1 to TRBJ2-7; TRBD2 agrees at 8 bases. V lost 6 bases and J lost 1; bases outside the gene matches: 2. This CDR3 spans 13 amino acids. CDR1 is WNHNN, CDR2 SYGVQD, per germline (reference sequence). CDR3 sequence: CASRERGSYEQYF. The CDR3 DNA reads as TGCGCCAGCAGAGAGCGGGGGTCCTACGAGCAGTACTTC.

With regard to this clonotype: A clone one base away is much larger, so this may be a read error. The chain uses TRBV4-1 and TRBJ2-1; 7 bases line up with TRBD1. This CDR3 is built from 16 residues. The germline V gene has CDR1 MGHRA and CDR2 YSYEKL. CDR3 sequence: CVSRKVYRGAYNEQFF. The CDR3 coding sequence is TGCGTCAGCAGAAAAGTGTACAGGGGAGCCTACAATGAGCAGTTCTTC.

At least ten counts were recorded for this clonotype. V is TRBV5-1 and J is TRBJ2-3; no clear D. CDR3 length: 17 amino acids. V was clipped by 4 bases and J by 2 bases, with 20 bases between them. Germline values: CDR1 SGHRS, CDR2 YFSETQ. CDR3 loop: CASSHETVLAPTDTQYF. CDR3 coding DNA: TGCGCCAGCAGCCACGAGACGGTCCTTGCCCCCACAGATACGCAGTATTTT.

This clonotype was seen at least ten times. The CDR3, as DNA: TGTGCCAGCGGACCCGTTCTTAATAATTCACCCCTCCACTTT. It codes for CASGPVLNNSPLHF. This chain links TRBV9 with TRBJ1-6, with D hard to call. V lost 7 bases to trimming and J lost 5 bases, with 13 bases between them. Germline loops: CDR1 SGDLS, CDR2 YYNGEE. The CDR3 has 14 amino acids.

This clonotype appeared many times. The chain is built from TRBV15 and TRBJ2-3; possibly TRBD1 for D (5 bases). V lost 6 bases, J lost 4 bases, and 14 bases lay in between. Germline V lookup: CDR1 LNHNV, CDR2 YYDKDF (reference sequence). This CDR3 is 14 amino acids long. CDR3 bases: TGTGCCACCAGGCCCGGCAGGGAATCAGATACGCAGTATTTT. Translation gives CATRPGRESDTQYF.

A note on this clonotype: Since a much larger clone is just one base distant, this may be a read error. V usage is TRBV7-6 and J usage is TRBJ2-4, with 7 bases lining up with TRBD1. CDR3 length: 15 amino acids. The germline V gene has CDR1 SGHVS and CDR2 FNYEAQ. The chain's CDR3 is CASSWDSGAKNIKYF. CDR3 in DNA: TGTGCCAGCAGCTGGGACAGCGGCGCCAAAAACATTAAGTACTTC.

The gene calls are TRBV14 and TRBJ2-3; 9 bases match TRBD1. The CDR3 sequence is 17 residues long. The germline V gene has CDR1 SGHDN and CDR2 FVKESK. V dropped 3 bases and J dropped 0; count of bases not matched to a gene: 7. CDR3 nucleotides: TGTGCCAGCAGCCATAACAGGGGGCTAATGAGCACAGATACGCAGTATTTT. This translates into CASSHNRGLMSTDTQYF. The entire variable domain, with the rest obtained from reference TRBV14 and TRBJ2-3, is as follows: EAGVTQFPSHSVIEKGQTVTLRCDPISGHDNLYWYRRVMGKEIKFLLHFVKESKQDESGMPNNRFLAERTGGTYSTLKVQPAELEDSGVYFCASSHNRGLMSTDTQYFGPGTRLTVL.

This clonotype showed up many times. Here the CDR3 reads CASSRSAAGGTSTDTQYF. CDR3 DNA: TGTGCCAGCAGCCGAAGCGCAGCGGGGGGCACTAGCACAGATACGCAGTATTTT. The rearrangement joins TRBV3-1 to TRBJ2-3; TRBD2 agrees at 9 bases. The junction had 11 bases not matched to a gene; V was cut back by 4 bases and J by 0 bases. CDR3 length: 18 amino acids. Germline CDR1 reads LGHDT; CDR2 reads YNNKEL (reference sequence).

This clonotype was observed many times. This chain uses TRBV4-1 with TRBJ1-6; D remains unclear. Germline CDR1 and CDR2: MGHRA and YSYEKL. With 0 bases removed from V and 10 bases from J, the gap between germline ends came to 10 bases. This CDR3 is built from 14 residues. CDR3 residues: CASSQEAEGSPLHF. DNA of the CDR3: TGCGCCAGCAGCCAAGAGGCTGAGGGATCACCCCTCCACTTT.

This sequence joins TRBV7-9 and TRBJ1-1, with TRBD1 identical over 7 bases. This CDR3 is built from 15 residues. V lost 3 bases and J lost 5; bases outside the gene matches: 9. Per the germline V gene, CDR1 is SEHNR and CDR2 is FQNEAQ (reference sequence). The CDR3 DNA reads TGTGCCAGCAGCTTTGACAGGGAAGTGGAAACTGAAGCTTTCTTT. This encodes CASSFDREVETEAFF.

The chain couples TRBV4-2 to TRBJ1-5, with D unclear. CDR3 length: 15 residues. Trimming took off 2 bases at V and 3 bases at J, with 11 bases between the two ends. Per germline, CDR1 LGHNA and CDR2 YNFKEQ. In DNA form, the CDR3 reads TGTGCCAGCAGCCAATTCGAGTTACCCAATCAGCCCCAGCATTTT. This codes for CASSQFELPNQPQHF.